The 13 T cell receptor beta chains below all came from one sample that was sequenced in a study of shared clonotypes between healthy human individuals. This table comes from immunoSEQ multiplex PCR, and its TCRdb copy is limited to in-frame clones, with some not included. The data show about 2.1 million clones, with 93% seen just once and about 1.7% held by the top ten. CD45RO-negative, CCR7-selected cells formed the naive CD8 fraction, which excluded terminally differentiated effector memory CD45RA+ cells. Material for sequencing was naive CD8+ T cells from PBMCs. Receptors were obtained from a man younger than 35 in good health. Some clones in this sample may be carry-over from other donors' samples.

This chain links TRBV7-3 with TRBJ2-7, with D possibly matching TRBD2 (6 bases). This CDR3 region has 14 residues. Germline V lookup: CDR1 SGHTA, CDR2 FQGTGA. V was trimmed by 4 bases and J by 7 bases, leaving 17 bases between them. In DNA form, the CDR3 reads TGTGCCAGCAGCTATTTGGGGGGAGCTGAAGAGCAGTACTTC. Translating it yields CASSYLGGAEEQYF. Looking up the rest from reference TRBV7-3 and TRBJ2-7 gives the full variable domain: GAGVSQTPSNKVTEKGKYVELRCDPISGHTALYWYRQSLGQGPEFLIYFQGTGAADDSGLPNDRFFAVRPEGSVSTLKIQRTERGDSAVYLCASSYLGGAEEQYFGPGTRLTVT.

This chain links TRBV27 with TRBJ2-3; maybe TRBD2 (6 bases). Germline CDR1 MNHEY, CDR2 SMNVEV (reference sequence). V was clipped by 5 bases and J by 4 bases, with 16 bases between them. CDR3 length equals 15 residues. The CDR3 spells CASSPPSGGADTQYF. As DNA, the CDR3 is TGTGCCAGCAGTCCCCCCTCCGGAGGGGCAGATACGCAGTATTTT.

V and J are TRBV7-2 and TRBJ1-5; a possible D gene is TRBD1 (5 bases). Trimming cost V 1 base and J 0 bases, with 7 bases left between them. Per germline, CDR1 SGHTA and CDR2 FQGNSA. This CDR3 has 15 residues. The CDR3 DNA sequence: TGTGCCAGCAGCTTAGGGGGCTTTAGCAATCAGCCCCAGCATTTT. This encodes CASSLGGFSNQPQHF.

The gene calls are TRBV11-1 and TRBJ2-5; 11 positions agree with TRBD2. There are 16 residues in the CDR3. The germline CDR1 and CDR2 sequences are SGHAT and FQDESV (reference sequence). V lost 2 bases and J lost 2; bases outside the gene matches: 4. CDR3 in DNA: TGTGCCAGCAGCTTATTAGCGGGAGGGAGTCAAGAGACCCAGTACTTC. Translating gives CASSLLAGGSQETQYF.

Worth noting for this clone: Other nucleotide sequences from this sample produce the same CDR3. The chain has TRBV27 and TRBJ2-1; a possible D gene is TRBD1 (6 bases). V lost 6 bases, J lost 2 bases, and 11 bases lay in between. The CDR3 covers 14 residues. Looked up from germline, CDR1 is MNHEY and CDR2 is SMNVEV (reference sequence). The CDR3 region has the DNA TGTGCCAGCAGCCTTAACAGGGCCTACAATGAGCAGTTCTTC. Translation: CASSLNRAYNEQFF.

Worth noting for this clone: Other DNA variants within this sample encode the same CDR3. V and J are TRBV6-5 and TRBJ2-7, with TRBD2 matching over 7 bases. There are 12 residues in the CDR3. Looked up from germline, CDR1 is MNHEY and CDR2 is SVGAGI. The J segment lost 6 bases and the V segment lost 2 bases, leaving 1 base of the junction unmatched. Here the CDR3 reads CASSYPGGEQYF. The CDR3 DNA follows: TGTGCCAGCAGTTACCCGGGGGGCGAGCAGTACTTC.

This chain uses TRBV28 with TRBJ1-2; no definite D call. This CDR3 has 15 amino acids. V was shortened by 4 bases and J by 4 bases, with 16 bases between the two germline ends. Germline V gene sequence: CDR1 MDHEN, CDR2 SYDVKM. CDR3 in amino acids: CASSSLYLTSYGYTF. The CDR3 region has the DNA TGTGCCAGCAGTTCTTTATATCTAACGAGCTATGGCTACACCTTC.

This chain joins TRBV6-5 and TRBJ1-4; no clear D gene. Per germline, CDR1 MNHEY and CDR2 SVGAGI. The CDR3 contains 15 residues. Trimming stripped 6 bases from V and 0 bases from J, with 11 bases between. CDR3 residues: CASSWVVATNEKLFF. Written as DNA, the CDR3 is TGTGCCAGCAGCTGGGTCGTCGCAACTAATGAAAAACTGTTTTTT.

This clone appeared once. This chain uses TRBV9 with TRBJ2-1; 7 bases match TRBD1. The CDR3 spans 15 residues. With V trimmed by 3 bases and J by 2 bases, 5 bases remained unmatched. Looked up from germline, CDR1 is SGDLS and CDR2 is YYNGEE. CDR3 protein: CASSDQGVTYNEQFF. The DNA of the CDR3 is TGTGCCAGCAGCGATCAGGGGGTTACCTACAATGAGCAGTTCTTC.

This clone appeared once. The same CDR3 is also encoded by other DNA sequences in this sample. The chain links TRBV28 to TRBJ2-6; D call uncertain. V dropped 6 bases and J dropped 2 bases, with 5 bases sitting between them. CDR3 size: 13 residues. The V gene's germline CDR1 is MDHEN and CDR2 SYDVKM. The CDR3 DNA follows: TGTGCCAGCAGCCCCCCTGGGGCCAACGTCCTGACTTTC. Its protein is CASSPPGANVLTF.

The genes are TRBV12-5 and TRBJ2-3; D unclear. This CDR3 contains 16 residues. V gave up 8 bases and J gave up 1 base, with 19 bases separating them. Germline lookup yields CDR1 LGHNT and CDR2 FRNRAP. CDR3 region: CASSEDWLRGTDTQYF. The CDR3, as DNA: TGTGCTAGTTCCGAAGACTGGCTACGCGGCACAGATACGCAGTATTTT.

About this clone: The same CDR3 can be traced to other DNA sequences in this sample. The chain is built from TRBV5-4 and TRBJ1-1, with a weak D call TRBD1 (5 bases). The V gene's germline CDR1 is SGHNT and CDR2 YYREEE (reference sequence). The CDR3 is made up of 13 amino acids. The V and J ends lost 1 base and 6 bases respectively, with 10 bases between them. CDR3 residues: CASSLRGFAEAFF. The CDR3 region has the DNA TGTGCCAGCAGCTTGCGGGGGTTCGCTGAAGCTTTCTTT.

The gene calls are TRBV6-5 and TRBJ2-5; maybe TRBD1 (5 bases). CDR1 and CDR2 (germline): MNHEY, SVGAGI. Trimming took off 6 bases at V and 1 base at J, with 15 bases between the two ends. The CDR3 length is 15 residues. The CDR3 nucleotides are TGTGCCAGCAGACCCGGGCAGGGCAGCCAAGAGACCCAGTACTTC. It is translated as CASRPGQGSQETQYF.